This T cell receptor beta chain was profiled in a study of control samples from healthy donors and cancer patients. Clones were read by immunoSEQ multiplex PCR, and TCRdb kept only the in-frame ones, dropping some. The table includes 150,000 to 160,000 clones, over 90% detected once. This clone was recorded only once. V shed 3 bases, J shed 8 bases, and the junction held 4 bases outside the gene matches. The CDR3 sequence is 13 residues long. Germline CDR1 reads LNHDA; CDR2 reads SQIVND (reference sequence). What was sequenced was blood. The chain couples TRBV19 to TRBJ1-1; TRBD1 matches at 9 bases. This receptor was identified in a man between 50 and 59 years old in good health. The CDR3 DNA sequence: TGTGCCAGTAGTATTGACAGGGGGAGAGAAGCTTTCTTT. It encodes CASSIDRGREAFF.